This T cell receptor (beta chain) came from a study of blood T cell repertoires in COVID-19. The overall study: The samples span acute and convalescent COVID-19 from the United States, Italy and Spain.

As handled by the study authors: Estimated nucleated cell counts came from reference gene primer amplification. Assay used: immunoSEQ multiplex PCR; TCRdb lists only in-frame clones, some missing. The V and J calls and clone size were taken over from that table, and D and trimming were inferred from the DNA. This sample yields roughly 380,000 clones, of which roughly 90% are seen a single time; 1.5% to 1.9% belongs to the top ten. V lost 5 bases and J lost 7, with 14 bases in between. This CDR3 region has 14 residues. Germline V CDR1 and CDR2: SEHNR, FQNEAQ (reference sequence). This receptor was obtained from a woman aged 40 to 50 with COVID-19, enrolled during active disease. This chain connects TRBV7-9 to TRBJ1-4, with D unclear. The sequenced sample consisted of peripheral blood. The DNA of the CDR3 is TGTGCCAGCAGCGCGGGAACGTCGGGTGAAAAACTGTTTTTT. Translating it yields CASSAGTSGEKLFF.